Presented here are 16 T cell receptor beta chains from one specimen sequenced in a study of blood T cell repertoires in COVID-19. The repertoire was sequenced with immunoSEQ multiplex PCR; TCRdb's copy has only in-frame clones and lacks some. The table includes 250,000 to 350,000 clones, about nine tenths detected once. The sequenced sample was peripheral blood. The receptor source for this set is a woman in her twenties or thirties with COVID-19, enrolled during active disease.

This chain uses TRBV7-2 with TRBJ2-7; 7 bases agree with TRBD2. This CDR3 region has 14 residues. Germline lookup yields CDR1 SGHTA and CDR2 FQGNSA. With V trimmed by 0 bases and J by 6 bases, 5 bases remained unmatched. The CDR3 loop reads CASSLAAGDGEQYF. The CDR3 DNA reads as TGTGCCAGCAGCTTAGCGGCGGGAGACGGCGAGCAGTACTTC.

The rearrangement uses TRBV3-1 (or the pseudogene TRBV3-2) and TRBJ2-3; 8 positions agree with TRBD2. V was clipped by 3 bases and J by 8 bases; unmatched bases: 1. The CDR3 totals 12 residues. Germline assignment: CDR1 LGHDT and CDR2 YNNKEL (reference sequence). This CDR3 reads CASSHREGTQYF. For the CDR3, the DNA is TGTGCCAGCAGCCACCGGGAGGGTACGCAGTATTTT.

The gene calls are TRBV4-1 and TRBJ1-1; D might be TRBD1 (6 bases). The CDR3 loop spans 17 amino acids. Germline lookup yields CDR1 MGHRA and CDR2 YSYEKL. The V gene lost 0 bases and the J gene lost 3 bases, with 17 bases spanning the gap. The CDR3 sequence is CASSQEGAGRGYTEAFF. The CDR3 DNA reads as TGCGCCAGCAGCCAAGAGGGGGCAGGTAGGGGGTACACTGAAGCTTTCTTT.

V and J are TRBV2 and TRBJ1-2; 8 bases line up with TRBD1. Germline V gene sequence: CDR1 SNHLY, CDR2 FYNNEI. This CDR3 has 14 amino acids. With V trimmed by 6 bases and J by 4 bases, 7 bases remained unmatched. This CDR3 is CASRETGVGYGYTF. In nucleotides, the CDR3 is TGTGCCAGCAGGGAGACAGGGGTTGGCTATGGCTACACCTTC.

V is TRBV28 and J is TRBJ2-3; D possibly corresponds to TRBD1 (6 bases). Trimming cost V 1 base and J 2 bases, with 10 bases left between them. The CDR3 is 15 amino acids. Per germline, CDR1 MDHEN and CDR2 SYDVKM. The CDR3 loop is CASSLLGQPTDTQYF. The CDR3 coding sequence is TGTGCCAGCAGTTTATTGGGACAACCCACAGATACGCAGTATTTT.

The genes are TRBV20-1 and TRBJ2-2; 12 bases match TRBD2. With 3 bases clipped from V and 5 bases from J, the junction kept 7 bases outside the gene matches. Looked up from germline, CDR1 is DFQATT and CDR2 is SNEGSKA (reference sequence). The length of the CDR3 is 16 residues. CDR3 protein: CSASRLAGAGTGELFF. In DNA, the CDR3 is TGCAGTGCTAGTCGACTAGCGGGAGCGGGAACCGGGGAGCTGTTTTTT.

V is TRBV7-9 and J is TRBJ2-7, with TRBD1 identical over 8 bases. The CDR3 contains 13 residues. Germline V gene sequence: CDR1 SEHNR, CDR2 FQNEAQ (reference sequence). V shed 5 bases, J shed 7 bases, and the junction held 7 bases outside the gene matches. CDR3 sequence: CASSIQGAGEQYF. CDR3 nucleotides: TGTGCCAGCAGCATCCAGGGGGCCGGGGAGCAGTACTTC.

The CDR3, as DNA: TGTGCCAGCAGCGGGGGGACAGAGCCGAACACTGAAGCTTTCTTT. Protein: CASSGGTEPNTEAFF. The gene calls are TRBV21-1 and TRBJ1-1; TRBD1 reflects the table's D call only, with no check against the DNA. TRBV21-1 is a known pseudogene. This CDR3 has 15 amino acids.

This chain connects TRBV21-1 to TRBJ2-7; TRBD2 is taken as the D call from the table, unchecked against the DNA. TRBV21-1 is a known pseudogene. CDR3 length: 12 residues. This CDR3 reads CASRELLREQYF. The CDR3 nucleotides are TGTGCCAGTAGAGAGCTCCTACGAGAGCAGTACTTC.

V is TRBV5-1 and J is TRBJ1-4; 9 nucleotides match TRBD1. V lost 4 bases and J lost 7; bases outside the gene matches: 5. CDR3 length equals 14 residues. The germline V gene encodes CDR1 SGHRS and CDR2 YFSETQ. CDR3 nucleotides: TGCGCCAGCAGCAAGGACAGGGGAGTTGAAAAACTGTTTTTT. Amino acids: CASSKDRGVEKLFF.

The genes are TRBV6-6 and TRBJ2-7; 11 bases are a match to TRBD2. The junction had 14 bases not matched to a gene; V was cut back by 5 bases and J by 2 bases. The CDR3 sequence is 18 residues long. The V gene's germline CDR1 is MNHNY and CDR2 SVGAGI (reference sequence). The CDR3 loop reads CASSPGGRLAGQPYEQYF. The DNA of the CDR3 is TGTGCCAGCAGTCCGGGAGGGCGACTAGCGGGACAACCCTACGAGCAGTACTTC.

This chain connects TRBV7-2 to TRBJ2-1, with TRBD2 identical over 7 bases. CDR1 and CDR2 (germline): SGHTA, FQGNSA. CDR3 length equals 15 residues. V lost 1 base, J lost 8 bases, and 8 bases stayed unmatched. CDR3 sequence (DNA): TGTGCCAGCAGCTTAGTTCGCGGGAGAGAATATGAGCAGTTCTTC. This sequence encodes CASSLVRGREYEQFF.

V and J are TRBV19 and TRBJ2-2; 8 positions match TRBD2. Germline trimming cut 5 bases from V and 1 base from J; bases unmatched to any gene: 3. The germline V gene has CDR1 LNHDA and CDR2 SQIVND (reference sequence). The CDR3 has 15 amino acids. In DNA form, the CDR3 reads TGTGCCAGTAGTCTTCTAGCGGGGAACACCGGGGAGCTGTTTTTT. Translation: CASSLLAGNTGELFF.

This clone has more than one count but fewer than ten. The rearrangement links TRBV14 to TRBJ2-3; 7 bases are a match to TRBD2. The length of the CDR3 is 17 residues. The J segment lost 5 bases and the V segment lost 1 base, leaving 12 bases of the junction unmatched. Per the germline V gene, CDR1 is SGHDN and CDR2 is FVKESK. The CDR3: CASSQGGVLREIDTQYF. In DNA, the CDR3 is TGTGCCAGCAGCCAAGGAGGGGTGTTGCGGGAGATAGATACGCAGTATTTT.

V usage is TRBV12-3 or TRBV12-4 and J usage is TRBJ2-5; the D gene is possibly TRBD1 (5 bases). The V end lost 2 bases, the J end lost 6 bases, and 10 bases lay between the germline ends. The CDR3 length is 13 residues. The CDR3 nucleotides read TGTGCCAGCAGTTTAACCAGGGTGCAGACCCAGTACTTC. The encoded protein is CASSLTRVQTQYF.

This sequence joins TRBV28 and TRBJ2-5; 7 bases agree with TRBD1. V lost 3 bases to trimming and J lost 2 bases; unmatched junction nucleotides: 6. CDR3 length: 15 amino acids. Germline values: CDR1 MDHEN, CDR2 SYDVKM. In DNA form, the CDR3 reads TGTGCCAGCAGTTTCTACAGGGGTAGTCAAGAGACCCAGTACTTC. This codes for CASSFYRGSQETQYF.